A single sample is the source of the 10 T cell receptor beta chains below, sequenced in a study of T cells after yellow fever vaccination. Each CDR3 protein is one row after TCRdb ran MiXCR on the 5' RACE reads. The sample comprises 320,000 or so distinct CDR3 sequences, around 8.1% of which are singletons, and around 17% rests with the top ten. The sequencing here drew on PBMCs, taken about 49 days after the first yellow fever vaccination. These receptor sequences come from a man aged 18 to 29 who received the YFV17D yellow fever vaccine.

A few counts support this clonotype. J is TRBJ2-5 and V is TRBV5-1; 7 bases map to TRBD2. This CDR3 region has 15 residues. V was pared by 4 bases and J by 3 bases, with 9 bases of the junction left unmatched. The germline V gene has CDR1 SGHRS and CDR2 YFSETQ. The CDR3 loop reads CASSPQSGVEETQYF. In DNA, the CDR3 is TGCGCCAGCAGCCCCCAGAGCGGGGTGGAAGAGACCCAGTACTTC. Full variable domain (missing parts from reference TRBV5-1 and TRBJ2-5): KAGVTQTPRYLIKTRGQQVTLSCSPISGHRSVSWYQQTPGQGLQFLFEYFSETQRNKGNFPGRFSGRQFSNSRSEMNVSTLELGDSALYLCASSPQSGVEETQYFGPGTRLLVL.

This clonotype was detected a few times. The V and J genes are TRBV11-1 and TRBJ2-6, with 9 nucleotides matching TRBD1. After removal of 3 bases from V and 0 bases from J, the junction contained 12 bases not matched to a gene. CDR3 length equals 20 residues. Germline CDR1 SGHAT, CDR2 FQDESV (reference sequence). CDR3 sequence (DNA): TGTGCCAGCAGCTTTCCGGGACAGGGACGAGAGAGCTCTGGGGCCAACGTCCTGACTTTC. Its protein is CASSFPGQGRESSGANVLTF.

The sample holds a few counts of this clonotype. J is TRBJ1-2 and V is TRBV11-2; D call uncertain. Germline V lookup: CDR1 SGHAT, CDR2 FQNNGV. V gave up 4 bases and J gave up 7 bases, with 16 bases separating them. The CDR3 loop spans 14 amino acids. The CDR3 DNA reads TGTGCCAGCAGCTCCATAAGGCGGATAGGTGGCTACACCTTC. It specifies CASSSIRRIGGYTF.

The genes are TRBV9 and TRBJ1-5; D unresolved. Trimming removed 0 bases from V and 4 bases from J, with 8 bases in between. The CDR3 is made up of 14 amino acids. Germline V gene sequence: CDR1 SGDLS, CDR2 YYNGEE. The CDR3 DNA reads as TGTGCCAGCAGCGTAGACGGGCCGAATCAGCCCCAGCATTTT. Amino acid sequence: CASSVDGPNQPQHF.

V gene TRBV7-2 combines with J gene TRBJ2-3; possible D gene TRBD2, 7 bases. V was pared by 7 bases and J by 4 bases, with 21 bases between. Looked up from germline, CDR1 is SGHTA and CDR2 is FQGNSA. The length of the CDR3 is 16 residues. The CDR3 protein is CASILIGGGGADTQYF. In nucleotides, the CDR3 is TGTGCCAGCATCCTTATCGGGGGAGGGGGGGCAGATACGCAGTATTTT.

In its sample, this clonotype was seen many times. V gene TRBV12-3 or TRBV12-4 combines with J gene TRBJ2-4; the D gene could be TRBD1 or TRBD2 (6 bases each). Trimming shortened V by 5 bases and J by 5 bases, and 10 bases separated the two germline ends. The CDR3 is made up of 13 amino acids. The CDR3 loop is CASSLRGENIQYF. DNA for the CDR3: TGTGCCAGCAGTCTTAGGGGGGAAAACATTCAGTACTTC.

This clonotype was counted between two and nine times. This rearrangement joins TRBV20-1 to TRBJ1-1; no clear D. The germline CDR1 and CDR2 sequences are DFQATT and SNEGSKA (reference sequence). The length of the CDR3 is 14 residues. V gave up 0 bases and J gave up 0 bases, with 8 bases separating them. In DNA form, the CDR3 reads TGCAGTGCTAGAGATCCGGGGATGAACACTGAAGCTTTCTTT. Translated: CSARDPGMNTEAFF.

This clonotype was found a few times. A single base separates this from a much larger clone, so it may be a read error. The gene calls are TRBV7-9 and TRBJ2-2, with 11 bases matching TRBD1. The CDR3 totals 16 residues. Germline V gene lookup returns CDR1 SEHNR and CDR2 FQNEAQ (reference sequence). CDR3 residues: CAGSPFRDRGTGELFF. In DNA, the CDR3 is TGTGCCGGCAGCCCCTTCCGGGACAGGGGGACCGGGGAGCTGTTTTTT. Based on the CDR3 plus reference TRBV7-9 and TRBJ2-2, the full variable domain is DTGVSQNPRHKITKRGQNVTFRCDPISEHNRLYWYRQTLGQGPEFLTYFQNEAQLEKSRLLSDRFSAERPKGSFSTLEIQRTEQGDSAMYLCAGSPFRDRGTGELFFGEGSRLTVL.

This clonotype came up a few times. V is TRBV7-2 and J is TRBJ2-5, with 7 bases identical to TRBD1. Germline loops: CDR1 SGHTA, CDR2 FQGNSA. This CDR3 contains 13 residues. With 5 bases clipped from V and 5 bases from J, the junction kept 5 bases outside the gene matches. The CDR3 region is CASSLGQLETQYF. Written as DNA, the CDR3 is TGTGCCAGCAGCCTGGGACAGTTGGAGACCCAGTACTTC.

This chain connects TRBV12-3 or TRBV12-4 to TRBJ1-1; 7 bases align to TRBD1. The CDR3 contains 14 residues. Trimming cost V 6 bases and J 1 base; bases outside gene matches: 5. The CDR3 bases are TGTGCCAGCAGATCCGGGACAGAGAACACTGAAGCTTTCTTT. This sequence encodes CASRSGTENTEAFF.